This entry is about one T cell receptor beta chain. This record comes from a study of blood T cell repertoires in COVID-19. At the level of the study: Sample material is recorded as cDNA or gDNA derived from T cells, B-cell-depleted T cells, or PBMCs.

Germline CDR1 SEHNR, CDR2 FQNEAQ (reference sequence). The CDR3 is made up of 13 amino acids. V was clipped by 3 bases and J by 3 bases, with 8 bases between them. As originally analysed: Reference gene primer amplification gave estimated nucleated cell counts. Repertoires were generated with immunoSEQ multiplex PCR, while TCRdb's copy carries only in-frame clones and drops some. That table supplies the V and J calls and clone size; D and trimming were determined from the DNA. Of around 62,000 clones in the sample, approximately 90% were seen once. The chain couples TRBV7-9 to TRBJ1-1; D call uncertain. Source material: peripheral blood. The source of this sequence is a man aged 55 to 70 with acute or convalescent COVID-19. CDR3 sequence reads: CASSFPPDTEAFF. The CDR3 DNA follows: TGTGCCAGCAGCTTCCCCCCGGACACTGAAGCTTTCTTT.